This T cell receptor (beta chain) was documented in a study of shared clonotypes between healthy human individuals. Study-level information: CD4 naive and CD4 memory each took three plates per donor, while CD8 naive took two and CD8 memory one.

Notes on the study in general: With several donors compared, around 5% of naive CD4 clonotypes were shared.

Points on this clone: Its antigen remains unidentified.

Profiling relied on immunoSEQ multiplex PCR, and the TCRdb table lists in-frame clones only, not all of them. The table shows 2,500,000 or so clones, with about 92% occurring only once. The clonotype was recovered from a man between 18 and 29 years old in good health. The sample was naive CD4+ T cells sorted from blood. As to subset: CD45RA+ positively selected.

Written as DNA, the CDR3 is TGTGCCTGGGCCCGGGGAATGGTGAACACTGAAGCTTTCTTT. Residues: CAWARGMVNTEAFF. This chain uses TRBV30 with TRBJ1-1; D call uncertain. Germline V gene lookup returns CDR1 GTSNPN and CDR2 SVGIG (reference sequence). V was pared by 5 bases and J by 0 bases, with 13 bases between. The CDR3 spans 14 residues.